Presented here are 10 T cell receptor beta chains from one specimen sequenced in a study of shared clonotypes between healthy human individuals. Clones were sequenced by immunoSEQ multiplex PCR, and TCRdb holds only the in-frame ones, with some missing. The table lists 2 million to 2.5 million clones, over 85% of them singletons, with 0.36% in the top ten. What was sequenced was naive CD4+ T cells from PBMCs. Subset denoted: CD45RA+ positively selected. The receptors were gathered from a man aged 18 to 29 in good health. Some clones in this sample may be carry-over from other donors' samples.

V and J are TRBV28 and TRBJ2-2; weak D call: TRBD1 (6 bases). V was pared by 5 bases and J by 3 bases, with 22 bases between. The CDR3 is 18 residues long. Per germline, CDR1 MDHEN and CDR2 SYDVKM. The DNA of the CDR3 is TGTGCCAGCAGTAGACAGGTGGCCCTTCGGGGCGACACCGGGGAGCTGTTTTTT. This translates into CASSRQVALRGDTGELFF.

The chain has TRBV7-9 and TRBJ2-5; D is unresolved. Germline lookup yields CDR1 SEHNR and CDR2 FQNEAQ (reference sequence). Trimming cost V 7 bases and J 4 bases, with 22 bases left between them. The CDR3 extends over 16 amino acids. CDR3 loop: CASTILGPRSAETQYF. The CDR3 coding sequence is TGTGCCAGCACCATTTTAGGACCTAGGAGTGCAGAGACCCAGTACTTC.

The rearrangement links TRBV2 to TRBJ1-2; maybe TRBD1 (5 bases). The germline V gene encodes CDR1 SNHLY and CDR2 FYNNEI. V gave up 9 bases and J gave up 5 bases, with 19 bases separating them. The CDR3 extends over 14 amino acids. The CDR3 loop reads CASSRAGTGYGYTF. CDR3 coding DNA: TGTGCCAGTTCTAGGGCAGGGACGGGGTATGGCTACACCTTC.

The chain employs TRBV28 and TRBJ2-4; D is perhaps TRBD1 or TRBD2 (6 bases each). From germline, CDR1 is MDHEN and CDR2 SYDVKM. Trimming shortened V by 2 bases and J by 3 bases, and 14 bases separated the two germline ends. This CDR3 comprises 16 residues. This CDR3 is CASSLIRGAGKNIQYF. CDR3 DNA sequence: TGTGCCAGCAGTTTAATAAGGGGGGCTGGCAAAAACATTCAGTACTTC.

Here the CDR3 reads CAWSPRGVYGYTF. CDR3 nucleotides: TGTGCCTGGAGCCCCCGGGGAGTCTATGGCTACACCTTC. The chain links TRBV30 to TRBJ1-2; unclear D gene. The V end was cut by 3 bases, the J end by 4 bases, with 12 bases between. This CDR3 region has 13 residues. Per the germline V gene, CDR1 is GTSNPN and CDR2 is SVGIG (reference sequence).

The rearrangement links TRBV28 to TRBJ2-3; D may match TRBD1 or TRBD2 (6 bases each). The CDR3 has 14 residues. Germline V CDR1 and CDR2: MDHEN, SYDVKM. V dropped 7 bases and J dropped 0 bases, with 11 bases sitting between them. The CDR3 here is CASIAGGSTDTQYF. CDR3 in DNA: TGTGCCAGCATCGCCGGGGGCAGCACAGATACGCAGTATTTT.

This chain links TRBV18 with TRBJ1-2; TRBD1 matches at 8 bases. J gave up 7 bases and V 2 bases, and 9 bases lay outside the gene matches. Germline CDR1 KGHSH, CDR2 LQKENI. The CDR3 covers 15 residues. CDR3 residues: CASSPTGQGDGGYTF. The CDR3 nucleotides read TGTGCCAGCTCACCAACAGGACAGGGCGACGGTGGCTACACCTTC.

The V gene is TRBV11-3, the J gene TRBJ2-1; D might be TRBD1 or TRBD2, each matching 6 bases. V was pared by 1 base and J by 4 bases, with 11 bases between. The CDR3 length is 15 residues. Per germline, CDR1 SGHNT and CDR2 YENEEA. Here the CDR3 DNA reads TGTGCCAGCAGCTTAGGCGGGACATCGTACAATGAGCAGTTCTTC. This gives the protein CASSLGGTSYNEQFF.

This chain connects TRBV6-1 to TRBJ1-5, with D possibly TRBD1 on 6 matching bases. The CDR3 spans 13 residues. Trimming cost V 6 bases and J 4 bases, with 10 bases left between them. Germline CDR1 and CDR2: MNHNS and SASEGT. The CDR3 spells CASRVRGNQPQHF. In DNA, the CDR3 is TGTGCCAGCAGAGTCAGGGGAAATCAGCCCCAGCATTTT.

The genes are TRBV19 and TRBJ2-5; D is possibly TRBD2 (5 bases). Germline-derived CDR1 and CDR2 are LNHDA and SQIVND (reference sequence). The ends were cut back, 6 bases at V and 5 bases at J, with 13 bases in the middle. CDR3 length: 13 amino acids. Here the CDR3 reads CASRILGEETQYF. In nucleotides, the CDR3 is TGTGCCAGTAGGATACTAGGCGAGGAGACCCAGTACTTC. Variable domain in full (rest from reference TRBV19 and TRBJ2-5): DGGITQSPKYLFRKEGQNVTLSCEQNLNHDAMYWYRQDPGQGLRLIYYSQIVNDFQKGDIAEGYSVSREKKESFPLTVTSAQKNPTAFYLCASRILGEETQYFGPGTRLLVL.